Below, 29 T cell receptor beta chains from the same sample are listed, as sequenced in a study of identical twins. MiXCR, applied by TCRdb to the 5' RACE reads, yields one record per CDR3 protein. The table lists 500,000 to 600,000 distinct CDR3 sequences, 22% of them singletons. The sample also formed part of further work on T cells expressing NK-cell markers.

Sequenced input: CD4+ T cells sorted from blood. The source of these receptors is a woman between 18 and 29 years old in good health.

The V call is TRBV5-5, the J call TRBJ2-7; 7 nucleotides line up with TRBD1. Germline lookup yields CDR1 SGHKS and CDR2 YYEKEE (reference sequence). Losses at the gene ends were 4 bases for V and 5 bases for J; bases not matched to a gene: 9. The CDR3 sequence is 14 residues long. The CDR3 DNA is TGTGCCAGCAGCGACACCAGGGGGACCGACGAGCAGTACTTC. Encoded protein: CASSDTRGTDEQYF.

V usage is TRBV9 and J usage is TRBJ2-5, with a weak D call TRBD1 (6 bases). The CDR3 consists of 16 residues. The germline CDR1 and CDR2 sequences are SGDLS and YYNGEE. V dropped 3 bases and J dropped 5 bases, with 20 bases sitting between them. The CDR3 loop reads CASSAQGQRRGETQYF. DNA of the CDR3: TGTGCCAGCAGCGCACAAGGACAGCGCCGAGGGGAGACCCAGTACTTC.

The genes are TRBV12-3 or TRBV12-4 and TRBJ1-6; TRBD1 agrees at 8 bases. The CDR3 is 15 amino acids. Unmatched junction bases numbered 5, after V lost 6 bases and J lost 4 bases. The CDR3 bases are TGTGCCAGCAGCCGACAGGGGAGTTATAATTCACCCCTCCACTTT. Its protein product is CASSRQGSYNSPLHF.

The rearrangement links TRBV20-1 to TRBJ1-2; D remains ambiguous. The CDR3 length is 11 residues. The V gene's germline CDR1 is DFQATT and CDR2 SNEGSKA (reference sequence). The CDR3 bases are TGCCAAAGCCCCGGGGTAGAGGGCTACACCTTC. Translated, it gives CQSPGVEGYTF.

The J gene is TRBJ1-5, the V gene TRBV20-1; D is possibly TRBD1 (5 bases). CDR1 and CDR2 from the germline V gene are DFQATT and SNEGSKA (reference sequence). V was pared by 1 base and J by 8 bases, with 18 bases between. The CDR3 totals 15 residues. The CDR3 DNA sequence: TGCAGTGCTAGAGCCCACCAGGGAGGAGGGGAGCCCCAGCATTTT. This codes for CSARAHQGGGEPQHF.

The chain employs TRBV20-1 and TRBJ2-3; 7 nucleotides align to TRBD1. The V gene end was trimmed by 6 bases and the J gene end by 2 bases; junction bases not matched to a gene: 11. CDR1 is DFQATT and CDR2 is SNEGSKA in the germline V gene (reference sequence). The CDR3 sequence is 15 residues long. DNA for the CDR3: TGCAGTGCCTTAAGAGGGGGCTCATCCACAGATACGCAGTATTTT. This encodes CSALRGGSSTDTQYF.

The V and J genes are TRBV20-1 and TRBJ2-1; 14 bases fit TRBD2. The CDR3 is 18 amino acids. J lost 7 bases, V lost 1 base, and 12 bases had no gene match. Germline CDR1 reads DFQATT; CDR2 reads SNEGSKA (reference sequence). The CDR3 here is CSARAPPGTSGSGNEQFF. CDR3 nucleotide sequence: TGCAGTGCTAGAGCACCTCCCGGGACTAGCGGGAGCGGGAATGAGCAGTTCTTC.

For the CDR3, the DNA is TGTGCCAGCGGGGTATCGGAGACCCAGTACTTC. Amino acid sequence: CASGVSETQYF. The chain recombines TRBV12-3 or TRBV12-4 with TRBJ2-5; no reliable D call. V lost 8 bases and J 5 bases, leaving 9 bases between the germline ends. The CDR3 length is 11 residues.

The rearrangement joins TRBV12-3 or TRBV12-4 to TRBJ2-3, with a possible D match to TRBD1 (6 bases). CDR3 size: 14 residues. The germline V and J ends were trimmed by 5 bases and 2 bases, with 11 bases remaining between them. The CDR3 loop is CASSGDIITDTQYF. CDR3 in DNA: TGTGCCAGCAGTGGGGACATAATCACAGATACGCAGTATTTT.

In its sample, this clonotype was seen a few times. The V gene is TRBV7-2, the J gene TRBJ2-7; TRBD1 matches 8 bases. Germline CDR1 reads SGHTA; CDR2 reads FQGNSA. V lost 3 bases and J lost 7; bases outside the gene matches: 5. The CDR3 is 13 residues long. CDR3: CASSLTGAGEQYF. CDR3 DNA sequence: TGTGCCAGCAGCTTGACAGGGGCAGGGGAGCAGTACTTC. The full variable domain, its missing parts supplied by reference TRBV7-2 and TRBJ2-7, is GAGVSQSPSNKVTEKGKDVELRCDPISGHTALYWYRQSLGQGLEFLIYFQGNSAPDKSGLPSDRFSAERTGGSVSTLTIQRTQQEDSAVYLCASSLTGAGEQYFGPGTRLTVT.

This clonotype came up a few times. At one end, the junction sequence differs from germline, possibly due to a read error. V is TRBV12-3 or TRBV12-4 and J is TRBJ1-2; D uncertain. The CDR3 has 10 residues. The CDR3, as DNA: TGTGCCAGCAGTTTCCGGTCGATCTCCTTC. Translated: CASSFRSISF.

This clonotype has more than one count but fewer than ten. This chain connects TRBV7-9 to TRBJ2-7; D is perhaps TRBD1 or TRBD2 (5 bases each). From germline, CDR1 is SEHNR and CDR2 FQNEAQ (reference sequence). Trimming shortened V by 3 bases and J by 3 bases, and 15 bases separated the two germline ends. CDR3 length equals 15 residues. The CDR3 nucleotides are TGTGCCAGCAGCTTGACCGGGACCCTATACTACGAGCAGTACTTC. Protein sequence: CASSLTGTLYYEQYF. The whole variable domain, remainder taken from reference TRBV7-9 and TRBJ2-7, is DTGVSQNPRHKITKRGQNVTFRCDPISEHNRLYWYRQTLGQGPEFLTYFQNEAQLEKSRLLSDRFSAERPKGSFSTLEIQRTEQGDSAMYLCASSLTGTLYYEQYFGPGTRLTVT.

The chain employs TRBV20-1 and TRBJ2-3; 12 bases match TRBD2. The junction had 5 bases not matched to a gene; V was cut back by 5 bases and J by 2 bases. The length of the CDR3 is 15 residues. Looked up from germline, CDR1 is DFQATT and CDR2 is SNEGSKA (reference sequence). The CDR3 reads CSARTSGTYTDTQYF. In nucleotides, the CDR3 is TGCAGTGCTCGGACTAGCGGGACATACACAGATACGCAGTATTTT.

J is TRBJ1-2 and V is TRBV7-9; 8 positions match TRBD1. Germline V gene sequence: CDR1 SEHNR, CDR2 FQNEAQ (reference sequence). V was pared by 5 bases and J by 0 bases, with 8 bases of the junction left unmatched. The CDR3 extends over 16 amino acids. CDR3 amino acids: CASSRQGTRANYGYTF. Written as DNA, the CDR3 is TGTGCCAGCAGCCGACAGGGGACTAGAGCTAACTATGGCTACACCTTC.

This chain uses TRBV2 with TRBJ2-1, with a weak D call TRBD2 (5 bases). CDR3 length: 14 residues. The V gene lost 7 bases and the J gene lost 9 bases, with 19 bases spanning the gap. Germline V gene sequence: CDR1 SNHLY, CDR2 FYNNEI. The CDR3 sequence is CASTPDWEWGEQFF. The CDR3 DNA is TGTGCCAGCACGCCGGACTGGGAGTGGGGTGAGCAGTTCTTC.

Note on this clonotype: At one end the junction does not follow the germline gene, possibly because of a read error. The rearrangement links TRBV5-1 to TRBJ2-1; 8 bases map to TRBD2. This CDR3 spans 15 amino acids. Germline CDR1 SGHRS, CDR2 YFSETQ. CDR3 nucleotides: TGCGCCTGCAGCTTGTTCGACGGGGGGGACAATGAGCAGTTCTTC. The encoded protein is CACSLFDGGDNEQFF.

This clonotype has just a few counts. The V and J genes are TRBV6-1 and TRBJ2-2; 7 nucleotides line up with TRBD1. This CDR3 is 15 amino acids long. Germline CDR1 and CDR2: MNHNS and SASEGT. Trimming cost V 6 bases and J 2 bases; bases outside gene matches: 6. CDR3 in amino acids: CASSPTGINTGELFF. DNA of the CDR3: TGTGCCAGCAGCCCGACAGGGATTAACACCGGGGAGCTGTTTTTT.

The chain carries TRBV5-1 and TRBJ2-7, with 8 positions matching TRBD1. In germline, CDR1 is SGHRS, CDR2 YFSETQ. The CDR3 covers 17 residues. With V trimmed by 4 bases and J by 6 bases, 18 bases remained unmatched. The CDR3 here is CASSATLTGVSALEQYF. The DNA of the CDR3 is TGCGCCAGCAGCGCTACATTGACAGGGGTAAGCGCCCTCGAGCAGTACTTC.

This clonotype was found a few times. V gene TRBV4-3 combines with J gene TRBJ2-4; no reliable D call. CDR3 length: 11 amino acids. Trimming cost V 2 bases and J 7 bases, with 3 bases left between them. Per germline, CDR1 LGHNA and CDR2 YSLEER. The CDR3: CASSQRNIQYF. As DNA, the CDR3 is TGCGCCAGCAGCCAACGGAACATTCAGTACTTC.

CDR3 amino acids: CASRLAGGSIYEQYF. CDR3 DNA sequence: TGTGCCAGTAGACTAGCGGGGGGGAGCATCTACGAGCAGTACTTC. V usage is TRBV2 and J usage is TRBJ2-7; 14 bases align to TRBD2. V was pared by 9 bases and J by 3 bases, with 7 bases of the junction left unmatched. The CDR3 runs 15 residues. CDR1 SNHLY and CDR2 FYNNEI come from the germline V gene.

This clonotype was recorded once. V usage is TRBV20-1 and J usage is TRBJ2-7; TRBD2 aligns across 10 bases. Per germline, CDR1 DFQATT and CDR2 SNEGSKA (reference sequence). This CDR3 is 16 amino acids long. J lost 7 bases, V lost 4 bases, and 16 bases had no gene match. The CDR3 DNA follows: TGCAGTGCTACGGTCCTACTAGCGGGAAGGCTTGGGGAGCAGTACTTC. Translating it yields CSATVLLAGRLGEQYF.

This clonotype was seen at least ten times. J is TRBJ2-1 and V is TRBV12-3 or TRBV12-4; no definite D call. V shed 7 bases and J shed 7 bases, with 20 bases lying between them. The CDR3 runs to 15 residues. The CDR3 reads CASNSLALFGNEQFF. Here the CDR3 DNA reads TGTGCCAGCAATTCACTGGCCCTTTTCGGGAATGAGCAGTTCTTC.

The chain has TRBV20-1 and TRBJ1-2; maybe TRBD1 (6 bases). The CDR3 runs 10 residues. V shed 6 bases and J shed 6 bases, with 8 bases lying between them. The germline V gene has CDR1 DFQATT and CDR2 SNEGSKA (reference sequence). DNA of the CDR3: TGCAGTGCGGCAGGGGATGGCTACACCTTC. As protein: CSAAGDGYTF.

The chain couples TRBV23-1 to TRBJ2-6; D call uncertain. TRBV23-1 is an ORF, and what it does is uncertain. The CDR3 runs 17 residues. V lost 0 bases to trimming and J lost 1 base, with 10 bases between them. The CDR3 DNA is TGCGCCAGCAGTCAATCGCAAGCCCCTTCTGGGGCCAACGTCCTGACTTTC. Protein sequence: CASSQSQAPSGANVLTF.

A single count supports this clonotype. The CDR3 reads CASSYRASLDTEAFF. CDR3 nucleotides: TGTGCCAGTAGTTACCGGGCCTCCCTGGACACTGAAGCTTTCTTT. The chain couples TRBV19 to TRBJ1-1; D gene uncertain. Germline CDR1 reads LNHDA; CDR2 reads SQIVND (reference sequence). The length of the CDR3 is 15 residues. Trimming shortened V by 5 bases and J by 3 bases, and 16 bases separated the two germline ends.

The rearrangement links TRBV5-1 to TRBJ2-3; tentatively, D is TRBD2 (5 bases). Trimming pared 0 bases from V and 6 bases from J, leaving 14 bases between. The germline V gene encodes CDR1 SGHRS and CDR2 YFSETQ. This CDR3 is 15 amino acids long. For the CDR3, the DNA is TGCGCCAGCAGCTTGGGACTCCCCCGAGGGGATACGCAGTATTTT. Amino acids: CASSLGLPRGDTQYF.

This clonotype was observed once. The CDR3 DNA is TGTGCCAGCAGCTTAGATACAGGCCTCTACAATGAGCAGTTCTTC. This sequence encodes CASSLDTGLYNEQFF. The chain couples TRBV11-2 to TRBJ2-1, with a possible D match to TRBD1 (5 bases). CDR3 length equals 15 residues. CDR1 is SGHAT, CDR2 FQNNGV, per germline. With 0 bases removed from V and 3 bases from J, the gap between germline ends came to 9 bases.

This clonotype was detected only a few times. This chain connects TRBV18 to TRBJ1-5; D may be TRBD1 (6 bases). Germline assignment: CDR1 KGHSH and CDR2 LQKENI. The CDR3 runs to 16 residues. V lost 5 bases and J lost 2, with 16 bases in between. CDR3 DNA sequence: TGTGCCAGCTCATCCGGTAACCGACAGGGCAATCAGCCCCAGCATTTT. As protein: CASSSGNRQGNQPQHF. The full variable domain, in which reference TRBV18 and TRBJ1-5 provide the parts outside the CDR3, is NAGVMQNPRHLVRRRGQEARLRCSPMKGHSHVYWYRQLPEEGLKFMVYLQKENIIDESGMPKERFSAEFPKEGPSILRIQQVVRGDSAAYFCASSSGNRQGNQPQHFGDGTRLSIL.

The chain links TRBV29-1 to TRBJ2-3; D unclear. From germline, CDR1 is SQVTM and CDR2 ANQGSEA. V dropped 4 bases and J dropped 3 bases, with 14 bases sitting between them. The CDR3 consists of 14 residues. CDR3 sequence (DNA): TGCAGCGTTGTAGTAAGGGTTAGAACAGATACGCAGTATTTT. Translated, it gives CSVVVRVRTDTQYF.